This T cell receptor beta chain comes out of a study of blood T cell repertoires in COVID-19. Study-wide context: The United States, Italy and Spain were the sources of the acute and convalescent COVID-19 samples.

In the authors' methods: Reference gene primer amplification yielded estimated nucleated cell counts. The repertoire was sequenced with immunoSEQ multiplex PCR; TCRdb's copy has only in-frame clones and lacks some. Clone size and V and J calls were adopted from that table, with D and trimming inferred from the DNA. The sample includes approximately 150,000 clones, approximately 91% of them seen just once. CDR3 length: 14 residues. Deletions cut 1 base from V and 0 bases from J, with 6 bases between. Per germline, CDR1 SEHNR and CDR2 FQNEAQ (reference sequence). V gene TRBV7-9 combines with J gene TRBJ1-1; D not resolved. The specimen was peripheral blood. The TCR comes from a man aged 18 to 30 with COVID-19, enrolled during active disease. The CDR3 nucleotides read TGTGCCAGCAGCTTAGGCGCGGTGAACACTGAAGCTTTCTTT. Protein product: CASSLGAVNTEAFF.